This T cell receptor beta chain was sequenced during a study of blood T cell repertoires in COVID-19. Study background: Researchers got acute and convalescent COVID-19 samples from the United States, Italy and Spain. T cells, B-cell-depleted T cells, or PBMCs provided the cDNA or gDNA that served as material.

It was during active infection that Seattle patients were enrolled and then longitudinally followed. Germline-derived CDR1 and CDR2 are GTSNPN and SVGIG (reference sequence). With 5 bases clipped from V and 7 bases from J, the junction kept 11 bases outside the gene matches. This CDR3 is built from 14 residues. Study processing details: The assay estimated nucleated cells by amplifying reference gene primers. TCRdb's table, derived via immunoSEQ multiplex PCR, lists solely in-frame clones and lacks some. V, J and clone size reflect that table, while D and trimming were determined from the DNA. This table has roughly 290,000 clones, about 80% appearing once.

J is TRBJ2-1 and V is TRBV30; 7 positions match TRBD1. Sample: peripheral blood. The source is an older person with COVID-19, enrolled during active disease. DNA of the CDR3: TGTGCCTGGTCCCGGGACAGATTTAGTAATGAGCAGTTCTTC. Amino acids: CAWSRDRFSNEQFF. The variable domain in full, with the rest retrieved from reference TRBV30 and TRBJ2-1, is SQTIHQWPATLVQPVGSPLSLECTVEGTSNPNLYWYRQAAGRGLQLLFYSVGIGQISSEVPQNLSASRPQDRQFILSSKKLLLSDSGFYLCAWSRDRFSNEQFFGPGTRLTVL.